These T cell receptor beta chains were read from a single sample in a study of control samples from healthy donors and cancer patients. TCRdb's table, derived via immunoSEQ multiplex PCR, lists solely in-frame clones and lacks some. This table has 130,000 to 150,000 clones, around 92% appearing once. The material sequenced was blood. The receptors were gathered from a man aged 25-45 years in good health. Each CDR3 is given with its conserved first and last residue. D genes are given only for firm matches. Expanded clones are given a class, and other clones once, few, many or no size at all.

cdr3_nt cdr3_aa v_call d_call clone_size j_call cdr3_length
TGTGCCAGCTCACCTGGACGGAACACTGAAGCTTTCTTT CASSPGRNTEAFF TRBV18 - - TRBJ1-1 13
TGTGCCAGCAGTCCCCGGGTGAACACTGAAGCTTTCTTT CASSPRVNTEAFF TRBV6-6 - - TRBJ1-1 13
TGTGCCATCGTCTTTGGGGGAGGGAGAGCCACTGAAGCTTTCTTT CAIVFGGGRATEAFF TRBV6-4 - - TRBJ1-1 15
TGTGCCAGCAGCTGGGGACTAGCGGGGTCCTACAATGAGCAGTTCTTC CASSWGLAGSYNEQFF TRBV7-3 TRBD2 - TRBJ2-1 16
TGTGCCAGCAGCTTGTTTGGCCAGCCGAACACTGAAGCTTTCTTT CASSLFGQPNTEAFF TRBV5-4 - - TRBJ1-1 15
TGTGCCAGCAGCCAAGAACAGGGTGCTGGTGGAGCTTTCTTT CASSQEQGAGGAFF TRBV3-1/TRBV3-2 - - TRBJ1-1 14
TGTGCCAGCAGACTTTCCGGGGGGTTCAACACCGGGGAGCTGTTTTTT CASRLSGGFNTGELFF TRBV28 TRBD2 few TRBJ2-2 16
TGTGCCAGCAGCGCTCGGACGGGACTTTCACCCCTCCACTTT CASSARTGLSPLHF TRBV13 - - TRBJ1-6 14
TGTGCCAGCAGCTTAGACGGGAGTACCTACAATGAGCAGTTCTTC CASSLDGSTYNEQFF TRBV7-9 - - TRBJ2-1 15
TGTGCCAGCAGTGAAATTGGCGAGCAGTACTTC CASSEIGEQYF TRBV6-1 - - TRBJ2-7 11
TGTGCCAGCAGCAAAGAAACAGAGACTGAAGCTTTCTTT CASSKETETEAFF TRBV21-1 - - TRBJ1-1 13
TGTGCCAGCAGCGCATCGAACACAGATACGCAGTATTTT CASSASNTDTQYF TRBV7-3 - once TRBJ2-3 13